The 14 T cell receptor beta chains presented below share a single source sample, sequenced in a study of monozygotic twins with inflammatory bowel disease (dated by TCRdb to between 2018 and 2021). Libraries were built with 5' RACE. TCRdb shows the sequencer as Illumina HiSeq 2500. TCRdb reanalyzed the reads, keeping one entry per CDR3 protein sequence and omitting DNA. This sample's listing comprises about 210,000 distinct CDR3 sequences. The ten largest account for 1.6% of the sample. Source material: blood. These receptors came from a human donor with ulcerative colitis or Crohn's disease, or a healthy co-twin of an affected twin (not recorded which).

J is TRBJ2-3 and V is TRBV5-1; TCRdb gives TRBD1 as the D gene, but with no DNA this cannot be confirmed. The CDR3 extends over 14 amino acids. Germline assignment: CDR1 SGHRS and CDR2 YFSETQ. CDR3 region: CASNWGEITDTQYF.

The genes are TRBV7-9 and TRBJ2-7. Germline V CDR1 and CDR2: SEHNR, FQNEAQ (reference sequence). CDR3 length: 13 residues. CDR3 region: CASSRQDPYEQYF.

The chain joins TRBV5-1 to TRBJ1-1; the TCRdb D gene call, TRBD1, has no DNA to confirm it. This CDR3 has 13 amino acids. Germline V gene data show CDR1 as SGHRS and CDR2 as YFSETQ. CDR3 region: CASSLSGVAEAFF.

The chain has TRBV20-1 and TRBJ2-3. The CDR3 sequence is 13 residues long. Germline V gene sequence: CDR1 DFQATT, CDR2 SNEGSKA (reference sequence). The CDR3 protein is CSALDLIGDTQYF.

The chain carries TRBV12-3 or TRBV12-4 and TRBJ1-1; checking the TCRdb D call of TRBD1 is not possible without DNA. The CDR3 totals 12 residues. The CDR3 sequence: CASSFSDRKAFF.

The V gene is TRBV7-2, the J gene TRBJ1-6. This CDR3 has 12 amino acids. CDR1 is SGHTA, CDR2 FQGNSA, per germline. The CDR3 reads CASSQYNSPLHF.

This chain links TRBV10-3 with TRBJ1-5; TCRdb names TRBD1, which stays unverified in the absence of DNA. CDR1 ENHRY and CDR2 SYGVKD come from the germline V gene. This CDR3 has 15 residues. CDR3 residues: CASGARGASNQPQHF.

J is TRBJ2-3 and V is TRBV6-2 or TRBV6-3; without DNA, the TCRdb call of TRBD2 cannot be checked. This CDR3 region has 15 residues. CDR1 is MNHEY and CDR2 is SVGEGT in the germline V gene. CDR3 region: CASAGTSGITDTQYF.

The chain links TRBV24-1 to TRBJ2-6. CDR1 and CDR2 from the germline V gene are KGHDR and SFDVKD. The CDR3 spans 16 residues. CDR3 loop: CATSDPDISGANVLTF.

This chain links TRBV7-9 with TRBJ2-2. The CDR3 sequence is 14 residues long. CDR1 and CDR2 from the germline V gene are SEHNR and FQNEAQ (reference sequence). Here the CDR3 reads CASSQWANTGELFF.

V usage is TRBV2 and J usage is TRBJ2-5; with no DNA, the TCRdb D assignment of TRBD2 cannot be verified. Germline CDR1 reads SNHLY; CDR2 reads FYNNEI. The CDR3 runs to 14 residues. The CDR3 here is CASRALVPSGTQYF.

This rearrangement joins TRBV5-4 to TRBJ1-6. Looked up from germline, CDR1 is SGHNT and CDR2 is YYREEE (reference sequence). This CDR3 has 14 amino acids. CDR3 loop: CASRGEGLNSPLHF.

This chain joins TRBV19 and TRBJ1-2; no DNA is available, so the TRBD1 call from TCRdb remains unchecked. The V gene's germline CDR1 is LNHDA and CDR2 SQIVND (reference sequence). CDR3 size: 13 residues. CDR3 loop: CASRDRGEYGYTF.

This chain links TRBV7-9 with TRBJ1-1. This CDR3 is built from 12 residues. CDR1 and CDR2 (germline): SEHNR, FQNEAQ (reference sequence). The CDR3 sequence: CASSSGGAEAFF.